The 18 T cell receptor beta chains below all came from one sample that was sequenced in a study of cytomegalovirus exposure and HLA in healthy donors. 13 Jbeta primers and 60 Vbeta primers were used for the PCR. Data came from immunoSEQ multiplex PCR; TCRdb stores just in-frame clones and leaves some out. The sample has some 110,000 clones; approximately 78% are singletons. What was sequenced was PBMCs. The receptor set was obtained from a woman aged 40 to 49 in good health and CMV-seronegative.

This chain connects TRBV7-3 to TRBJ2-2, with 8 nucleotides matching TRBD1. Germline V gene sequence: CDR1 SGHTA, CDR2 FQGTGA. Germline trimming cut 3 bases from V and 3 bases from J; bases unmatched to any gene: 0. The CDR3 loop spans 14 amino acids. CDR3 sequence reads: CASSLDRDTGELFF. Here the CDR3 DNA reads TGTGCCAGCAGCTTGGACAGGGACACCGGGGAGCTGTTTTTT.

The V and J genes are TRBV2 and TRBJ1-2; D remains unclear. V was shortened by 7 bases and J by 4 bases, with 16 bases between the two germline ends. CDR3 length: 14 residues. Germline V CDR1 and CDR2: SNHLY, FYNNEI. CDR3 loop: CASKPREDSYGYTF. In nucleotides, the CDR3 is TGTGCCAGCAAGCCTCGGGAGGACTCCTATGGCTACACCTTC.

V usage is TRBV6-1 and J usage is TRBJ1-2; 7 positions agree with TRBD1. Germline CDR1 MNHNS, CDR2 SASEGT. The CDR3 has 15 amino acids. Trimming removed 9 bases from V and 3 bases from J; junction bases left unmatched: 13. The CDR3 loop reads CARDAGDSLDYGYTF. DNA for the CDR3: TGTGCCAGAGATGCCGGGGACAGTCTAGACTATGGCTACACCTTC.

V usage is TRBV29-1 and J usage is TRBJ1-4; D gene ambiguous. The CDR3 consists of 11 residues. Trimming cost V 8 bases and J 11 bases, with 15 bases left between them. The V gene's germline CDR1 is SQVTM and CDR2 ANQGSEA. CDR3 nucleotide sequence: TGCAGCCTAAGTTTCGCCGGTAAACTGTTTTTT. Its protein product is CSLSFAGKLFF.

About this clone itself: One end of the junction fails to match germline, which may point to a read error. This chain uses TRBV7-9 with TRBJ2-7, with 9 bases that match TRBD2. Germline CDR1 and CDR2: SEHNR and FQNEAQ (reference sequence). The CDR3 runs to 19 residues. The CDR3, as DNA: TGTTCCAGCAGCCCCCCCGACTTGGGCGGGAGGGCCCTGCCATACGAGCAGTACTTC. Protein: CSSSPPDLGGRALPYEQYF.

This clone was recorded a few times. The V gene is TRBV5-4, the J gene TRBJ2-7; 9 bases match TRBD2. V dropped 3 bases and J dropped 7; count of bases not matched to a gene: 11. The V gene's germline CDR1 is SGHNT and CDR2 YYREEE (reference sequence). This CDR3 has 15 residues. In DNA form, the CDR3 reads TGTGCCAGCAGCTCGCGGGAGGGCCCTTTTTTGGAGCAGTACTTC. Translated, it gives CASSSREGPFLEQYF.

The chain recombines TRBV25-1 with TRBJ2-2; 9 nucleotides agree with TRBD1. CDR3 length equals 16 residues. Germline assignment: CDR1 MGHDK and CDR2 SYGVNS. Unmatched junction bases numbered 9, after V lost 4 bases and J lost 6 bases. The CDR3, as DNA: TGTGCCAGCAGTGCTTACCGGACAGGGGCGGCCGGGGAGCTGTTTTTT. It specifies CASSAYRTGAAGELFF.

J is TRBJ2-1 and V is TRBV11-2, with 7 bases lining up with TRBD2. Per germline, CDR1 SGHAT and CDR2 FQNNGV. The CDR3 is 12 residues long. Trimming at V came to 3 bases and at J to 10 bases, leaving 3 bases not matched to a gene. The CDR3 sequence: CASSFERGEQFF. CDR3 nucleotides: TGTGCCAGCAGCTTCGAGCGGGGCGAGCAGTTCTTC.

The table lists this clone with a few counts. This chain joins TRBV4-3 and TRBJ2-3; D is ambiguous. The germline gives CDR1 LGHNA, CDR2 YSLEER. V lost 2 bases and J 3 bases, leaving 18 bases between the germline ends. The CDR3 loop spans 17 amino acids. In DNA form, the CDR3 reads TGCGCCAGCAGCCAAACCCCAGTGGCAGGTGGGACAGATACGCAGTATTTT. It specifies CASSQTPVAGGTDTQYF.

J is TRBJ1-1 and V is TRBV19; the D is unclear. Germline-derived CDR1 and CDR2 are LNHDA and SQIVND (reference sequence). This CDR3 contains 12 residues. V lost 7 bases, J lost 2 bases, and 8 bases lay in between. CDR3 sequence reads: CASMASNTEAFF. CDR3 DNA: TGTGCCAGTATGGCAAGTAACACTGAAGCTTTCTTT.

This clone was recorded a few times. This chain joins TRBV15 and TRBJ1-1; D is perhaps TRBD1 (5 bases). V lost 8 bases to trimming and J lost 3 bases, with 16 bases between them. The germline gives CDR1 LNHNV, CDR2 YYDKDF (reference sequence). CDR3 length: 14 amino acids. DNA for the CDR3: TGTGCCACCGGGAGGTGGGGCAGAGACACTGAAGCTTTCTTT. As protein: CATGRWGRDTEAFF.

This CDR3 reads CASSPFLAGKHEAFF. The CDR3 DNA is TGTGCCAGCAGTCCTTTCTTGGCGGGGAAGCACGAAGCTTTCTTT. The V call is TRBV9, the J call TRBJ1-1, with D unclear. In germline, CDR1 is SGDLS, CDR2 YYNGEE. The CDR3 is 15 residues long. V was clipped by 5 bases and J by 8 bases, with 22 bases between them.

The rearrangement joins TRBV4-1 to TRBJ2-1; 11 nucleotides agree with TRBD2. CDR3 length: 18 amino acids. Germline loops: CDR1 MGHRA, CDR2 YSYEKL. The V segment lost 0 bases and the J segment 7 bases; nucleotides outside the gene matches: 11. DNA for the CDR3: TGCGCCAGCAGCCAAGAACCTTTTACTAGCGGGAGAGGGAATGAGCAGTTCTTC. Its translation is CASSQEPFTSGRGNEQFF.

This rearrangement joins TRBV19 to TRBJ2-7, with 8 bases lining up with TRBD2. From germline, CDR1 is LNHDA and CDR2 SQIVND (reference sequence). The CDR3 contains 14 residues. The V and J ends lost 7 bases and 0 bases, in that order; junction bases with no gene match: 5. The CDR3, as DNA: TGTGCCAGTAAGGGGAGCGGGAGCTCCTACGAGCAGTACTTC. Translation: CASKGSGSSYEQYF.

This clone has a single count. The chain joins TRBV28 to TRBJ2-2; 10 bases match TRBD2. The germline gives CDR1 MDHEN, CDR2 SYDVKM. CDR3 length: 12 amino acids. As DNA, the CDR3 is TGTACAAGCGGGAGGGGCACCGGGGAGCTGTTTTTT. It codes for CTSGRGTGELFF.

This clone showed up just once. This CDR3 is CASSSGHGRNEQFF. For the CDR3, the DNA is TGTGCCAGCAGTAGTGGACACGGACGGAATGAGCAGTTCTTC. The chain carries TRBV2 and TRBJ2-1, with D tentatively TRBD1 (5 bases). V lost 5 bases, J lost 7 bases, and 15 bases lay in between. The CDR3 has 14 amino acids. Germline CDR1 SNHLY, CDR2 FYNNEI.

The V call is TRBV27, the J call TRBJ2-5, with 8 bases identical to TRBD1. TRBJ2-7 explains the end of the DNA better; the J call may be wrong. CDR3 length equals 13 residues. Germline values: CDR1 MNHEY, CDR2 SMNVEV (reference sequence). CDR3 loop: CASSLTQGVEQYF. CDR3 coding DNA: TGTGCCAGCAGTCTAACACAGGGGGTCGAGCAGTACTTC.

The rearrangement joins TRBV7-9 to TRBJ1-4; D perhaps matches TRBD1 (6 bases). V was cut by 1 base and J by 7 bases, with 7 bases left in between. Germline V gene lookup returns CDR1 SEHNR and CDR2 FQNEAQ (reference sequence). This CDR3 is built from 13 residues. CDR3 loop: CASSLGDIEKLFF. The CDR3 bases are TGTGCCAGCAGCTTAGGGGACATTGAAAAACTGTTTTTT.